Sequencing of this T cell receptor beta chain was carried out in a study of T cells in Graves' hyperthyroidism and ophthalmopathy. Study findings and constraints: Expanded thyroid clonotypes (above 0.001) were mostly also found in blood.

This CDR3 spans 17 amino acids. V gave up 3 bases and J gave up 3 bases; unmatched junction bases: 3. The germline gives CDR1 MGHDK, CDR2 SYGVNS. This clonotype was counted at least ten times. Its antigen is undetermined. There were TCR beta CDR3 regions amplified from RNA transcripts. The primer set for the first-round RT-PCR of the TCR CDR3 was HTBI. One entry per CDR3 protein results from TCRdb running MiXCR on the multiplex PCR reads. The table lists 550,000 to 700,000 distinct CDR3 sequences, more than 45% of them singletons. Sample: peripheral blood or thyroid tissue (not recorded which). This chain joins TRBV25-1 and TRBJ2-3, with 16 bases matching TRBD2. The TCR originated in an adult woman with Graves' disease, either hyperthyroidism or ophthalmopathy (not recorded which). CDR3 in DNA: TGTGCCAGCAGTGAGGGGACTAGCGGGAGGGGAACAGATACGCAGTATTTT. It yields the protein CASSEGTSGRGTDTQYF.